This T cell receptor (beta chain) was captured in a study of cytomegalovirus exposure and HLA in healthy donors. This CDR3 is built from 15 residues. Trimming cost V 0 bases and J 3 bases, with 12 bases left between them. Germline loops: CDR1 LGHNA, CDR2 YSLEER. The study ran its PCR with 60 Vbeta and 13 Jbeta primers. The assay was immunoSEQ multiplex PCR, and TCRdb's table has in-frame clones only and misses some. The table has about 140,000 clones, approximately 70% seen once; the top ten hold under 7.5%. Findings and limits, study-wide: Links to common viral pathogens appeared, in a later analysis, for several of the most significant clusters. Immune exposure was documented only through CMV serostatus.

This clone has more than one count but fewer than ten. The antigen is not known. Everyone who donated was a healthy bone marrow donor. V usage is TRBV4-3 and J usage is TRBJ2-7; unclear D gene. The source is a woman aged 55-70 years in good health and CMV-seronegative. The sequenced sample was PBMCs. The CDR3 sequence: CASSQESASGYEQYF. The DNA for the CDR3 is TGCGCCAGCAGCCAAGAAAGCGCGTCGGGCTACGAGCAGTACTTC.